This is a list of T cell receptor beta chains from one sample in a study of T-cell reconstitution after alpha-beta-depleted transplantation in children. TCRdb re-called the PCR reads with MiXCR, one entry per CDR3 protein. The data contain about 400,000 distinct CDR3 sequences, roughly 22% of them singletons. Here the sequenced sample was PBMCs from the stem cell graft donor, taken from the stem cell graft. These receptors came from a human donor who donated a stem cell graft to a child with acute myeloid leukemia. Both conserved end residues are part of each CDR3. A D gene is named only where the DNA matches it firmly. The size of a clone is reported for some rows only, either as once, few or many, or as a class for expanded clones.

V gene	CDR3 length	D gene	J gene	clone size	CDR3 DNA	CDR3 protein
TRBV21-1	18	-	TRBJ2-7	-	TGTGCCAGCAGCAACGTTATGGGACCAACACCCTTTGTCACCCTTAAGTACTTC	CASSNVMGPTPFVTLKYF
TRBV24-1	14	TRBD1	TRBJ1-2	few	TGTGCCACCAGTGATGAGGACAGGAACTATGGCTACACCTTC	CATSDEDRNYGYTF
TRBV12-3/TRBV12-4	15	TRBD1	TRBJ1-1	-	TGTGCCAGCAGGCCAGGGGGATCCGTGAACACTGAAGCTTTCTTT	CASRPGGSVNTEAFF
TRBV28	13	TRBD1	TRBJ1-6	few	TGTGCCAGTACAGGGGGCAGGGATTCACCCCTCCACTTT	CASTGGRDSPLHF
TRBV7-8	14	-	TRBJ2-3	once	TGTGCCAGCAGCTTTTCCGGGCAGCGGGATACGCAGTATTTT	CASSFSGQRDTQYF
TRBV6-5	17	TRBD1	TRBJ2-6	-	TGTGCCAGCAGTTACAAGGGGGCGAGCTCTGGGGCCAACGTCCTGACTTTC	CASSYKGASSGANVLTF
TRBV20-1	13	TRBD2	TRBJ2-7	few	TGCAGTGCCCTCGGGAGCGGGGGTTACGAGCAGTACTTC	CSALGSGGYEQYF
TRBV6-4	13	-	TRBJ2-2	many	TGTGCCAGCAGTGACTCACAAACCGGGGAGCTGTTTTTT	CASSDSQTGELFF
TRBV7-9	12	-	TRBJ2-5	many	TGTGCCAGCAGTTTAGTGCGGGAGACCCAGTACTTC	CASSLVRETQYF
TRBV4-2	17	TRBD2	TRBJ2-7	few	TGTGCCAGCAGCCAAGCTGAGAGGAGGACTAGCGGTTACGAGCAGTACTTC	CASSQAERRTSGYEQYF
TRBV20-1	14	-	TRBJ2-7	many	TGCAGTGCTAGGGATCGCCTCCGTGGATACGAGCAGTACTTC	CSARDRLRGYEQYF
TRBV4-2	18	TRBD2	TRBJ2-1	many	TGTGCCAGCAGCCAAGTCTCGGCAGCGGGAGGGCCCAACAATGAGCAGTTCTTC	CASSQVSAAGGPNNEQFF
TRBV7-9	15	TRBD1	TRBJ2-2	-	TGTGCCAGCAGCGAAGGGACAGCGAACACCGGGGAGCTGTTTTTT	CASSEGTANTGELFF
TRBV7-9	16	-	TRBJ2-6	-	TGTGCCAGCAGCTTATGGCTCTCTCTTGGGGCCAACGTCCTGACTTTC	CASSLWLSLGANVLTF
TRBV29-1	13	TRBD2	TRBJ2-5	-	TGCAGCGTTGGGACTAGCGGGGAAGAGACCCAGTACTTC	CSVGTSGEETQYF
TRBV12-3/TRBV12-4	15	TRBD2	TRBJ2-7	-	TGTGCCAGCAGTGAGAGGACTAGCGGGAGAGACGAGCAGTACTTC	CASSERTSGRDEQYF
TRBV5-1	17	-	TRBJ2-1	-	TGCGCCAGCAGCTTGGTACCCGGGAGAATATCCTACAATGAGCAGTTCTTC	CASSLVPGRISYNEQFF
TRBV10-3	16	TRBD2	TRBJ2-2	-	TGTGCCATCAGTGGACTAGCGGGAGGACGTGCCGGGGAGCTGTTTTTT	CAISGLAGGRAGELFF
TRBV11-2	16	TRBD1	TRBJ2-3	-	TGTGCCAGCAGCTATGAAATACAGGGGATCTCAGATACGCAGTATTTT	CASSYEIQGISDTQYF
TRBV27	14	-	TRBJ1-3	-	TGTGCCAGCAGCAGAAGCTACTCTGGAAACACCATATATTTT	CASSRSYSGNTIYF
TRBV7-6	16	-	TRBJ2-2	-	TGTGCCAGCAGCTTAGTCTTGGCGGAGAACACCGGGGAGCTGTTTTTT	CASSLVLAENTGELFF
TRBV20-1	15	TRBD1	TRBJ1-5	few	TGCAGTGCGGAGGGGGACAGGGGAAGGGGACAGCCCCAGCATTTT	CSAEGDRGRGQPQHF
TRBV7-2	15	-	TRBJ2-1	many	TGTGCCAGCAGCTTAGGGGTCAGCTCCTACAATGAGCAGTTCTTC	CASSLGVSSYNEQFF
TRBV5-1	13	-	TRBJ2-3	many	TGCGCCAGCAGCTTGGATAGAACAGATACGCAGTATTTT	CASSLDRTDTQYF
TRBV12-3/TRBV12-4	18	TRBD2	TRBJ2-4	few	TGTGCCAGCAGTTTAGCCCCGGGACTAGCGGACCCCAGGAACATTCAGTACTTC	CASSLAPGLADPRNIQYF
TRBV12-3/TRBV12-4	14	-	TRBJ2-7	many	TGTGCCAGCAGCTACGCCGACAGGACCTACGAGCAGTACTTC	CASSYADRTYEQYF
TRBV11-2	13	-	TRBJ2-3	-	TGTGCCAGCAGCTTAGATCATCGGGGGAGGATGTATTTT	CASSLDHRGRMYF
TRBV6-1	13	-	TRBJ1-1	-	TGTGCCAGCAGTGGACAGGTATCCACTGAAGCTTTCTTT	CASSGQVSTEAFF
TRBV13	12	-	TRBJ2-7	few	TGTGCCAGCAGCCGTGGGACGACCGAGCAGTACTTC	CASSRGTTEQYF
TRBV20-1	15	TRBD2	TRBJ2-3	few	TGCAGTGCTGGGTTGGGGGGACTAGCCGCAGATACGCAGTATTTT	CSAGLGGLAADTQYF
TRBV5-1	17	-	TRBJ2-4	few	TGCGCCAGCAGCTTGAAGGTGACGGCAGGGGTCAAAAACATTCAGTACTTC	CASSLKVTAGVKNIQYF